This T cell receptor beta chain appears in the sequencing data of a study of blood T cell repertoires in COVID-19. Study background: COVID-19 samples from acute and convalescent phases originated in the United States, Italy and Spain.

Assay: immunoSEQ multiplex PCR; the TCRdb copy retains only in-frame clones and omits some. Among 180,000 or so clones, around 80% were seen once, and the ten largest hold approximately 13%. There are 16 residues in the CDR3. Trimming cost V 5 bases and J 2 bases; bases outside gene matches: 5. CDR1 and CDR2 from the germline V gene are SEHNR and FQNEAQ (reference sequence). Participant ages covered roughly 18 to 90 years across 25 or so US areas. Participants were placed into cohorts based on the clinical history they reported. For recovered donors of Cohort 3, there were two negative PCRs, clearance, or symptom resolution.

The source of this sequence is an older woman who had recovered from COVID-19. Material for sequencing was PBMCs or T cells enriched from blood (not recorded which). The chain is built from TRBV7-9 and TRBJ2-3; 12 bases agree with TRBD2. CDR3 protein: CASSQGTSGPTDTQYF. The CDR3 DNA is TGTGCCAGCAGCCAAGGGACTAGCGGGCCCACAGATACGCAGTATTTT.